This T cell receptor (beta chain) is from a study of CD8+CD57+ T cells in acquired aplastic anemia. Study-wide background: When averaged, DNA from sorted CD4+ and CD8+ cells came to 3 to 4 ug. Study-level points and caveats: Researchers report that twenty-nine CD8+ CDR3 sequences appeared in both patients and controls. Patients versus controls showed no significant CD8+ Simpson's diversity difference.

This clonotype was seen at least ten times. The target antigen is unknown. Trimming removed 5 bases from V and 4 bases from J, with 9 bases in between. There are 13 residues in the CDR3. Patients sequenced had flow cytometry evidence of CD8+CD57+ cell expansion. Every patient was diagnosed with severe acquired aplastic anemia. Genomic DNA constituted the template upon which TCR beta VDJ and CDR3 profiling was performed. TCRdb re-analysed the reads in MiXCR, keeping a single row per CDR3 protein. Among about 220,000 distinct CDR3 sequences, 45% to 50% were seen once, and the ten largest hold 7% to 10%. The clonotype comes from a human donor with aplastic anemia. This chain connects TRBV12-3 or TRBV12-4 to TRBJ2-1, with a possible D match to TRBD1 (6 bases). The sequenced sample was sorted CD4+, CD8+, or CD8+CD57+ T cells (not recorded which) from PBMCs. CDR3: CASSAQGYNEQFF. The CDR3 DNA is TGTGCCAGCAGTGCCCAGGGGTACAATGAGCAGTTCTTC.